Presented here are 2 T cell receptor beta chains from one specimen sequenced in a study of T cell repertoires in cytomegalovirus infection. TCRdb independently ran MiXCR on the reads; one entry per CDR3 protein. In the table there are about 140,000 distinct CDR3 sequences, roughly 6.5% of which are singletons. The sequenced material came from PBMCs. These receptors originate from a human donor in good health (CMV status not recorded). Some clones in this sample may be carry-over from other donors' samples.

This clonotype has at least ten counts. The chain couples TRBV28 to TRBJ2-7; D call uncertain. The V gene lost 7 bases and the J gene lost 0 bases, with 13 bases spanning the gap. Germline CDR1 is MDHEN and CDR2 is SYDVKM. The CDR3 length is 14 residues. CDR3 loop: CASNPTVSSYEQYF. The DNA of the CDR3 is TGTGCCAGCAACCCCACAGTATCCTCCTACGAGCAGTACTTC.

The chain is built from TRBV4-2 and TRBJ1-2; D ambiguous. The CDR3 totals 17 residues. Germline V lookup: CDR1 LGHNA, CDR2 YNFKEQ. Trimming removed 0 bases at V and 4 bases at J, with 18 bases between. This chain's CDR3 is CASSQDPGGVSGYGYTF. CDR3 coding DNA: TGTGCCAGCAGCCAAGATCCAGGTGGAGTGAGTGGCTATGGCTACACCTTC.